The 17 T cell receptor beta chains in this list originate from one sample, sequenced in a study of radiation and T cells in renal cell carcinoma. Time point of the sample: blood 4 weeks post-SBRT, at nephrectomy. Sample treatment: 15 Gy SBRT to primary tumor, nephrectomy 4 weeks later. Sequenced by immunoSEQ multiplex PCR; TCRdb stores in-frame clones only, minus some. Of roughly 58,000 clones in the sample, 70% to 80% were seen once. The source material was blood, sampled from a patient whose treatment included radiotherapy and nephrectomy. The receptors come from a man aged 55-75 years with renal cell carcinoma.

The CDR3, as DNA: TGTGCCAGCAGCCCCGCCCCGAACACTGAAGCTTTCTTT. Encoded protein: CASSPAPNTEAFF. The chain combines TRBV14 with TRBJ1-1; no reliable D call. The length of the CDR3 is 13 residues. In germline, CDR1 is SGHDN, CDR2 FVKESK. Trimming took off 4 bases at V and 1 base at J, with 7 bases between the two ends.

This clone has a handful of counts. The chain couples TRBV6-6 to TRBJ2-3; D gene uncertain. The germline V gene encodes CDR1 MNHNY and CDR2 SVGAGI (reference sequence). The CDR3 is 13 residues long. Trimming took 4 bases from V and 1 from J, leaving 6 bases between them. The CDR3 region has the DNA TGTGCCAGCAGTTCGGTCGGCACAGATACGCAGTATTTT. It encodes CASSSVGTDTQYF.

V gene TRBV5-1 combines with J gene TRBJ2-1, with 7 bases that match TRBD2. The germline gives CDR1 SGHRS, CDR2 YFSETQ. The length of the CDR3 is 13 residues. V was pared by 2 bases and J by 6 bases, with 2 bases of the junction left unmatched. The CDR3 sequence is CASSFGRVNEQFF. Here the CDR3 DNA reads TGCGCCAGCAGCTTTGGGAGGGTCAATGAGCAGTTCTTC.

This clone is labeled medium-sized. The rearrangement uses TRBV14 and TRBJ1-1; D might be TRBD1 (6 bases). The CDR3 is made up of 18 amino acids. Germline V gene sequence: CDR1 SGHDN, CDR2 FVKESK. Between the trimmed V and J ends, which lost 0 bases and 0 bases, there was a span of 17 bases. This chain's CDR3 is CASSQDDFWGLVNTEAFF. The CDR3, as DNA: TGTGCCAGCAGCCAAGATGATTTCTGGGGGCTAGTGAACACTGAAGCTTTCTTT.

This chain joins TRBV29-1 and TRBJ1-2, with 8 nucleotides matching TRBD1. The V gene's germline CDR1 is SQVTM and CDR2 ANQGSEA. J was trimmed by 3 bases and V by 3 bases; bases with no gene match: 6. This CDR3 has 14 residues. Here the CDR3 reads CSVESGGRDYGYTF. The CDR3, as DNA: TGCAGCGTTGAGTCAGGGGGCAGGGACTATGGCTACACCTTC.

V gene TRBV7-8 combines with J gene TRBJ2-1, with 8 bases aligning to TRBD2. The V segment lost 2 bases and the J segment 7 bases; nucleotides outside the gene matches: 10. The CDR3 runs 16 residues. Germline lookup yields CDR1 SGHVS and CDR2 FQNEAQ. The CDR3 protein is CASSLYGSGNNNEQFF. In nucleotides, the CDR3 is TGTGCCAGCAGCTTATATGGTAGCGGGAATAATAATGAGCAGTTCTTC.

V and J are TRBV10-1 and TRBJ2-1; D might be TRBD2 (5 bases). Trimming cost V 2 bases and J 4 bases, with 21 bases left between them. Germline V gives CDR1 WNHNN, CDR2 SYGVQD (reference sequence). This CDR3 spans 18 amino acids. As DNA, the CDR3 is TGCGCCAGCAGTGAGGCCGGAGGATCCCGCAAGAAATACAATGAGCAGTTCTTC. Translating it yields CASSEAGGSRKKYNEQFF.

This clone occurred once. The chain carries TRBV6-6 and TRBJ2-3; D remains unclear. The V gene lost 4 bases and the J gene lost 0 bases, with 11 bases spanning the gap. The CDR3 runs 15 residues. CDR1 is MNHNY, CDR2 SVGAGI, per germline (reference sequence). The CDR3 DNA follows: TGTGCCAGCAGTTCTACACAGACTAGCACAGATACGCAGTATTTT. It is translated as CASSSTQTSTDTQYF.

The CDR3 is CASSLAKASPEQYV. The CDR3 nucleotides are TGTGCCAGCAGCTTAGCGAAGGCTAGTCCCGAGCAGTACGTC. The V gene is TRBV7-9, the J gene TRBJ2-7; D not certain. The CDR3 is 14 amino acids. The V and J ends lost 0 bases and 6 bases respectively, with 12 bases between them. The V gene's germline CDR1 is SEHNR and CDR2 FQNEAQ (reference sequence).

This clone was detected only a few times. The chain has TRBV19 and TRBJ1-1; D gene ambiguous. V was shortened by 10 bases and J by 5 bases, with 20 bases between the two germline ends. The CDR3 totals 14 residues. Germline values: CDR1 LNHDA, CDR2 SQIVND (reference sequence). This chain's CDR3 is CATVVAPPGTEAFF. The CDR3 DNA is TGTGCCACAGTAGTAGCGCCCCCGGGGACTGAAGCTTTCTTT.

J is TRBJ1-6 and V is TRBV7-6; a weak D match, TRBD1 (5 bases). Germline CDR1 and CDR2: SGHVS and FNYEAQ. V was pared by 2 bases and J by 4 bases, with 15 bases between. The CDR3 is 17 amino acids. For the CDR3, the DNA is TGTGCCAGCAGCTTATCGGTTGGGGGGAAATATAATTCACCCCTCCACTTT. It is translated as CASSLSVGGKYNSPLHF.

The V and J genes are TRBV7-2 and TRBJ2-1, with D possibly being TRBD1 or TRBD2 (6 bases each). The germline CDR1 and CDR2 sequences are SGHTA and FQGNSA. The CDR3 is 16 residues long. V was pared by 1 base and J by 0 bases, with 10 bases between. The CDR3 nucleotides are TGTGCCAGCAGCTTAGTAGGAGGGGGCTCCTACAATGAGCAGTTCTTC. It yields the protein CASSLVGGGSYNEQFF.

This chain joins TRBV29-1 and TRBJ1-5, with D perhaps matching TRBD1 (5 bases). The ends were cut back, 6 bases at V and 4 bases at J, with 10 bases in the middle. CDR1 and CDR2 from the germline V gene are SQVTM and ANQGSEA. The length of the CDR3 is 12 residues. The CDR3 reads CSVGEGNQPQHF. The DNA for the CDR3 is TGCAGCGTAGGGGAGGGGAATCAGCCCCAGCATTTT.

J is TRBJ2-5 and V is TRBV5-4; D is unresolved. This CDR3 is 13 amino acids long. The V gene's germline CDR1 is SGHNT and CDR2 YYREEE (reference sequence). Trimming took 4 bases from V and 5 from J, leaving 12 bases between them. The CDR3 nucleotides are TGTGCCAGCAGCGACGGAACTGAGGAGACCCAGTACTTC. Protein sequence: CASSDGTEETQYF.

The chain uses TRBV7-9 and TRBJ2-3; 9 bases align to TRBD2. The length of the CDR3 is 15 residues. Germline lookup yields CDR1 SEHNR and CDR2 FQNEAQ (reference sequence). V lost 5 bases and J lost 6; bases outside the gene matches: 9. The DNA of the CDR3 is TGTGCCAGCAGCGCATTAGCGGGGGTGGGGGATACGCAGTATTTT. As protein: CASSALAGVGDTQYF.

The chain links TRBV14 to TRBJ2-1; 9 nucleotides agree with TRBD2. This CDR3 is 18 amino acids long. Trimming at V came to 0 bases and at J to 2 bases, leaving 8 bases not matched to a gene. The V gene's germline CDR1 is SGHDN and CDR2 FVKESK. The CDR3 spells CASSQDIGSSGTYNEQFF. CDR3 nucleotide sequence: TGTGCCAGCAGCCAAGATATCGGGTCTAGCGGGACCTACAATGAGCAGTTCTTC.

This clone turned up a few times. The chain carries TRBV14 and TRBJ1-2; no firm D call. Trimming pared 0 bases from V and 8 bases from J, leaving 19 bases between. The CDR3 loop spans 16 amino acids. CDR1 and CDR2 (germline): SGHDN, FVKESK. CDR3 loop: CASSQDLDAIAGGYTF. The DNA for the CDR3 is TGTGCCAGCAGCCAAGATTTAGACGCCATAGCGGGAGGCTACACCTTC.